This T cell receptor (beta chain) was profiled in a study of graft-versus-host responses after intestinal transplantation. Whole-study context: Every recipient had anti-thymocyte globulin induction and around 3 years of tacrolimus plus steroids.

Clones were read by immunoSEQ multiplex PCR, and TCRdb kept only the in-frame ones, dropping some. The table lists some 90,000 clones, around 90% of them singletons, with 5% to 6.5% in the top ten. V lost 4 bases to trimming and J lost 3 bases; unmatched junction nucleotides: 3. The V gene's germline CDR1 is SGDLS and CDR2 YYNGEE. The CDR3 length is 13 residues. A note on this clone: Its antigen is as yet unknown.

Specimen: unstimulated CD8+ T cells sorted from spleen or lymph node cells, collected before intestinal transplant. The TCR comes from a human donor who received an intestinal transplant. V and J are TRBV9 and TRBJ1-1; 7 bases fit TRBD1. The CDR3 DNA follows: TGTGCCAGCAGCCCCCAGGGGGACACTGAAGCTTTCTTT. Its translation is CASSPQGDTEAFF.